This TCR beta chain was documented in a study of T cell responses to AZD1222 COVID-19 vaccine. Per the germline V gene, CDR1 is SGHTA and CDR2 is FQGNSA. The CDR3 contains 13 residues. V was cut by 6 bases and J by 0 bases, with 7 bases left in between. Sequenced by immunoSEQ multiplex PCR; TCRdb stores in-frame clones only, minus some. The repertoire holds 90,000 to 150,000 clones, with roughly 88% as singletons. This clonotype originated in an adult in good health. The rearrangement links TRBV7-2 to TRBJ2-3; D not resolved. Sequencing used peripheral blood, obtained on day 0 of AZD1222 vaccination. The DNA for the CDR3 is TGTGCCAGCAGTCGGATGAGCACAGATACGCAGTATTTT. This gives the protein CASSRMSTDTQYF.